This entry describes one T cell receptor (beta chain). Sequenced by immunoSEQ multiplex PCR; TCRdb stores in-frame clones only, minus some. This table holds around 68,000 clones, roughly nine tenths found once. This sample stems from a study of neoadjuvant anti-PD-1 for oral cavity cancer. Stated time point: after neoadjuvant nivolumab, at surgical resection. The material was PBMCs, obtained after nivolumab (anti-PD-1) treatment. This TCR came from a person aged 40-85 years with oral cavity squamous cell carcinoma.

The CDR3 loop is CASSVEGGSYEQYF. The CDR3, as DNA: TGTGCCAGCAGCGTAGAGGGGGGCTCCTACGAGCAGTACTTC. The chain carries TRBV9 and TRBJ2-7; D possibly matches TRBD1 or TRBD2 (6 bases each). V lost 0 bases and J 0 bases, leaving 7 bases between the germline ends. The CDR3 length is 14 residues. Per germline, CDR1 SGDLS and CDR2 YYNGEE.